The sequence of this T cell receptor beta chain was determined in a study of blood T cell repertoires in COVID-19. Background on the study: The origin of the acute and convalescent COVID-19 samples was the United States, Italy and Spain. From T cells, B-cell-depleted T cells, or PBMCs came the material, which was cDNA or gDNA.

Authors' processing steps: By means of reference gene primer amplification, nucleated cell counts were estimated. Clones were read by immunoSEQ multiplex PCR, and TCRdb kept only the in-frame ones, dropping some. The D gene and trimming were derived from the DNA, and the V and J assignments and clone size from that table. This table has about 91,000 clones, around 90% appearing once. Sequenced material: peripheral blood. The TCR sequence derives from a man aged 70-80 years with acute or convalescent COVID-19.

In nucleotides, the CDR3 is TGTGCCAGCAGTGAAAGGGGACAGCTCTACGAGCAGTACTTC. Protein product: CASSERGQLYEQYF. The chain uses TRBV6-1 and TRBJ2-7; 7 positions agree with TRBD1. CDR1 is MNHNS, CDR2 SASEGT, per germline. This CDR3 comprises 14 residues. The V and J ends lost 2 bases and 3 bases, in that order; junction bases with no gene match: 4.